These 27 T cell receptor beta chains were all obtained from the same sample, sequenced in a study of regulatory T cells in long-lasting Graves disease. Indicated time point: newly diagnosed GD, antithyroid drugs for less than 3 months. The TCR library used RNA extracted from PBMCs. With iRepertoire HTBI primers and Arm-PCR of CDR3 regions, TCR beta libraries were built. Using its own MiXCR run on the multiplex PCR reads, TCRdb lists one record per CDR3 protein. Of about 610,000 distinct CDR3 sequences listed, about 16% are singletons. The same specimen was also included in a second study, on T cells in Graves' hyperthyroidism and ophthalmopathy.

The material sequenced was peripheral blood mononuclear cells (PBMCs), taken at new diagnosis, from a patient treated with antithyroid drugs. These receptors were taken from a man aged 18 to 30 with Graves disease.

This chain joins TRBV20-1 and TRBJ2-1; 7 bases match TRBD1. Losses at the gene ends were 0 bases for V and 9 bases for J; bases not matched to a gene: 8. CDR3 size: 14 residues. The V gene's germline CDR1 is DFQATT and CDR2 SNEGSKA (reference sequence). The CDR3 DNA sequence: TGCAGTGCTAGAGACCCTGACAGGGACAGTGAGCAGTTCTTC. Protein product: CSARDPDRDSEQFF.

This clonotype was found a few times. This chain uses TRBV4-1 with TRBJ2-1, with D unresolved. The CDR3 runs 16 residues. In germline, CDR1 is MGHRA, CDR2 YSYEKL. Between the trimmed V and J ends, which lost 0 bases and 2 bases, there was a span of 11 bases. This CDR3 reads CASSQDLSLTYNEQFF. CDR3 in DNA: TGCGCCAGCAGCCAAGATCTTTCTCTGACCTACAATGAGCAGTTCTTC.

The sample holds many counts of this clonotype. This sequence joins TRBV20-1 and TRBJ2-7; 9 bases agree with TRBD2. Germline values: CDR1 DFQATT, CDR2 SNEGSKA (reference sequence). V was pared by 4 bases and J by 0 bases, with 10 bases of the junction left unmatched. This CDR3 spans 16 amino acids. CDR3 protein: CSAKGGGSGSSYEQYF. CDR3 DNA: TGCAGTGCTAAAGGAGGGGGTAGCGGGAGCTCCTACGAGCAGTACTTC.

The V call is TRBV30, the J call TRBJ1-4; no clear D. The germline V gene has CDR1 GTSNPN and CDR2 SVGIG (reference sequence). This CDR3 is built from 12 residues. Trimming pared 2 bases from V and 8 bases from J, leaving 9 bases between. The CDR3 DNA reads as TGTGCCTGGAGTCCAGTAGACGAAAAACTGTTTTTT. Translating it yields CAWSPVDEKLFF.

The rearrangement uses TRBV5-1 and TRBJ2-7, with 8 positions matching TRBD2. Germline V gene lookup returns CDR1 SGHRS and CDR2 YFSETQ. There are 15 residues in the CDR3. J was trimmed by 2 bases and V by 3 bases; bases with no gene match: 7. The CDR3 DNA is TGCGCCAGCAGCTCCGGACTAGCTATCACCTACGAGCAGTACTTC. Its protein product is CASSSGLAITYEQYF.

This clonotype was picked up many times. V gene TRBV11-2 combines with J gene TRBJ1-5; 7 bases align to TRBD1. The CDR3 runs 13 residues. Germline CDR1 is SGHAT and CDR2 is FQNNGV. V shed 5 bases, J shed 7 bases, and the junction held 5 bases outside the gene matches. This CDR3 reads CASSLGQEQPQHF. CDR3 DNA: TGTGCCAGCAGCCTTGGACAGGAACAGCCCCAGCATTTT.

This clonotype was detected ten times or more. The chain links TRBV20-1 to TRBJ2-1, with TRBD2 matching 7 bases. CDR1 is DFQATT and CDR2 is SNEGSKA in the germline V gene (reference sequence). Unmatched junction bases numbered 6, after V lost 0 bases and J lost 7 bases. The CDR3 sequence is 14 residues long. As DNA, the CDR3 is TGCAGTGCTAGAGATTCCGGGACTACAAATGAGCAGTTCTTC. It specifies CSARDSGTTNEQFF.

This clonotype was recorded at least ten times. J is TRBJ1-2 and V is TRBV12-3 or TRBV12-4; TRBD1 aligns across 9 bases. With V trimmed by 5 bases and J by 5 bases, 9 bases remained unmatched. The CDR3 spans 15 residues. The CDR3 protein is CASSPILGQGYGYTF. The CDR3 DNA sequence: TGTGCCAGCAGTCCAATCCTGGGACAGGGATATGGCTACACCTTC.

This clonotype has at least ten counts. The chain joins TRBV12-3 or TRBV12-4 to TRBJ2-5; 10 bases agree with TRBD1. The trim removed 6 bases at V and 5 bases at J, leaving 12 bases unmatched. There are 16 residues in the CDR3. The CDR3: CASSPDRQGAEETQYF. In nucleotides, the CDR3 is TGTGCCAGCAGCCCGGACCGACAGGGGGCAGAGGAGACCCAGTACTTC.

The chain uses TRBV28 and TRBJ2-6; D is possibly TRBD1 (5 bases). Germline V gives CDR1 MDHEN, CDR2 SYDVKM. The CDR3 is 16 amino acids. V shed 5 bases and J shed 0 bases, with 11 bases lying between them. The CDR3 reads CASSQRQNSGANVLTF. CDR3 DNA: TGTGCCAGCAGTCAACGACAGAACTCTGGGGCCAACGTCCTGACTTTC.

At least ten counts were recorded for this clonotype. The chain is built from TRBV3-1 and TRBJ2-7; the match to TRBD1 covers 9 bases. Losses at the gene ends were 1 base for V and 5 bases for J; bases not matched to a gene: 12. There are 17 residues in the CDR3. The germline CDR1 and CDR2 sequences are LGHDT and YNNKEL (reference sequence). The CDR3, as DNA: TGTGCCAGCAGCCAAGCTCGCCAGGGGACAGGGTTAGACGAGCAGTACTTC. Amino acid sequence: CASSQARQGTGLDEQYF.

This clonotype has a count of ten or more. J is TRBJ2-7 and V is TRBV20-1; the match to TRBD1 covers 10 bases. This CDR3 comprises 14 residues. Unmatched junction bases numbered 2, after V lost 3 bases and J lost 0 bases. The germline V gene has CDR1 DFQATT and CDR2 SNEGSKA (reference sequence). The CDR3 DNA is TGCAGTGCTAGCGGGACAGGGGACTCCTACGAGCAGTACTTC. Protein product: CSASGTGDSYEQYF.

V and J are TRBV4-1 and TRBJ2-1; D is undetermined. CDR1 is MGHRA, CDR2 YSYEKL, per germline. CDR3 length: 16 residues. Trimming removed 0 bases from V and 4 bases from J, with 13 bases in between. CDR3 in amino acids: CASSQDPGSPYNEQFF. CDR3 DNA: TGCGCCAGCAGCCAAGATCCGGGTAGTCCGTACAATGAGCAGTTCTTC.

This clonotype showed up many times. This chain connects TRBV28 to TRBJ2-5, with D possibly matching TRBD2 (6 bases). The CDR3 covers 16 residues. The V end was cut by 5 bases, the J end by 2 bases, with 18 bases between. Germline V lookup: CDR1 MDHEN, CDR2 SYDVKM. The CDR3 sequence: CASSPNGTPLQETQYF. The CDR3 nucleotides are TGTGCCAGCAGTCCAAACGGGACTCCACTACAAGAGACCCAGTACTTC.

This clonotype was observed at least ten times. V and J are TRBV28 and TRBJ2-2; TRBD1 agrees at 7 bases. Germline loops: CDR1 MDHEN, CDR2 SYDVKM. Losses at the gene ends were 3 bases for V and 3 bases for J; bases not matched to a gene: 7. This CDR3 is built from 16 residues. The CDR3 DNA sequence: TGTGCCAGCAGTTTCAGGACAGGAGTCGACACCGGGGAGCTGTTTTTT. Residues: CASSFRTGVDTGELFF.

The genes are TRBV4-1 and TRBJ2-2, with TRBD1 identical over 8 bases. The CDR3 contains 16 residues. Germline assignment: CDR1 MGHRA and CDR2 YSYEKL. V gave up 1 base and J gave up 6 bases; unmatched junction bases: 7. Written as DNA, the CDR3 is TGCGCCAGCAGCCAAGTGAGACAGGGGTTGGCCGGGGAGCTGTTTTTT. This translates into CASSQVRQGLAGELFF.

This clonotype occurred a few times. The V and J genes are TRBV10-3 and TRBJ2-7; 7 bases are shared with TRBD1. CDR3 size: 15 residues. Trimming took 6 bases from V and 4 from J; bases not matched to a gene: 12. Germline V CDR1 and CDR2: ENHRY, SYGVKD. CDR3: CAIRRQGRPYYEQYF. CDR3 DNA: TGTGCCATCAGGCGACAGGGCCGCCCCTATTACGAGCAGTACTTC.

This clonotype was counted many times. The chain recombines TRBV20-1 with TRBJ1-2; maybe TRBD1 (6 bases). The CDR3 has 13 residues. CDR1 is DFQATT and CDR2 is SNEGSKA in the germline V gene (reference sequence). Deletions cut 5 bases from V and 0 bases from J, with 10 bases between. CDR3 sequence reads: CSASTGPNYGYTF. As DNA, the CDR3 is TGCAGTGCTTCGACAGGCCCTAACTATGGCTACACCTTC.

This clonotype came up many times. This chain joins TRBV12-3 or TRBV12-4 and TRBJ2-7; 10 bases are a match to TRBD2. The J segment lost 2 bases and the V segment lost 6 bases, leaving 4 bases of the junction unmatched. CDR3 length: 14 amino acids. CDR3: CASRPGTSAYEQYF. CDR3 DNA: TGTGCCAGCAGGCCCGGGACTAGCGCCTACGAGCAGTACTTC.

This clonotype was counted at least ten times. The J gene is TRBJ2-5, the V gene TRBV20-1, with 9 bases matching TRBD2. CDR3 length: 17 amino acids. The germline V gene has CDR1 DFQATT and CDR2 SNEGSKA (reference sequence). V was pared by 3 bases and J by 5 bases, with 16 bases of the junction left unmatched. CDR3 sequence: CSASSHSGRGFSETQYF. CDR3 nucleotides: TGCAGTGCTAGCTCCCATAGCGGGAGAGGTTTTTCTGAGACCCAGTACTTC.

Only a few counts were recorded for this clonotype. The CDR3: CASSEYGDWGADKQETQYF. DNA of the CDR3: TGTGCCAGCAGTGAATATGGCGACTGGGGAGCCGACAAACAAGAGACCCAGTACTTC. V and J are TRBV25-1 and TRBJ2-5; maybe TRBD2 (5 bases). The V end was cut by 0 bases, the J end by 2 bases, with 22 bases between. CDR1 is MGHDK and CDR2 is SYGVNS in the germline V gene. This CDR3 has 19 residues.

In its sample, this clonotype was seen many times. The chain joins TRBV6-1 to TRBJ1-5, with 8 bases that match TRBD1. CDR3 length equals 15 residues. V was clipped by 2 bases and J by 8 bases; unmatched bases: 8. CDR1 MNHNS and CDR2 SASEGT come from the germline V gene. The CDR3 sequence: CASSERGRGHEPQHF. The CDR3 DNA is TGTGCCAGCAGTGAACGGGGCAGGGGGCACGAGCCCCAGCATTTT.

The chain combines TRBV7-9 with TRBJ2-3; TRBD2 aligns across 14 bases. J lost 4 bases, V lost 4 bases, and 10 bases had no gene match. This CDR3 has 18 amino acids. Per germline, CDR1 SEHNR and CDR2 FQNEAQ (reference sequence). CDR3 sequence reads: CASSSLGTSGSFPDTQYF. The CDR3 bases are TGTGCCAGCAGCTCCCTAGGGACTAGCGGGAGTTTCCCAGATACGCAGTATTTT.

This clonotype appeared a few times. The rearrangement joins TRBV2 to TRBJ2-2; 8 nucleotides align to TRBD1. This CDR3 is built from 15 residues. Germline CDR1 and CDR2: SNHLY and FYNNEI. Trimming cost V 6 bases and J 2 bases; bases outside gene matches: 5. The CDR3 sequence: CASRQDRANTGELFF. The CDR3 nucleotides are TGTGCCAGCAGACAGGACAGGGCTAACACCGGGGAGCTGTTTTTT.

This clonotype was observed at least ten times. V usage is TRBV6-2 or TRBV6-3 and J usage is TRBJ1-1, with D perhaps matching TRBD1 (6 bases). Germline V gene lookup returns CDR1 MNHEY and CDR2 SVGEGT. The CDR3 has 15 amino acids. Deletions cut 4 bases from V and 1 base from J, with 13 bases between. The CDR3 reads CASSSGGGPNTEAFF. In DNA form, the CDR3 reads TGTGCCAGCAGTTCCGGCGGGGGCCCGAACACTGAAGCTTTCTTT.

This clonotype was found a few times. The chain carries TRBV6-1 and TRBJ2-5, with 13 nucleotides matching TRBD2. The junction had 8 bases not matched to a gene; V was cut back by 5 bases and J by 5 bases. The germline gives CDR1 MNHNS, CDR2 SASEGT. The CDR3 totals 16 residues. The CDR3, as DNA: TGTGCCAGCAGTATAACTAGCGGGAGGGTCGATGAGACCCAGTACTTC. The encoded protein is CASSITSGRVDETQYF.

This clonotype came up many times. V is TRBV27 and J is TRBJ2-7; D possibly matches TRBD1 or TRBD2 (5 bases each). Germline V gene lookup returns CDR1 MNHEY and CDR2 SMNVEV (reference sequence). The length of the CDR3 is 16 residues. V was cut by 7 bases and J by 0 bases, with 19 bases left in between. The CDR3 DNA is TGTGCCAGCAACCACCTTCCCCCAGGGAGCTCCTACGAGCAGTACTTC. As protein: CASNHLPPGSSYEQYF.